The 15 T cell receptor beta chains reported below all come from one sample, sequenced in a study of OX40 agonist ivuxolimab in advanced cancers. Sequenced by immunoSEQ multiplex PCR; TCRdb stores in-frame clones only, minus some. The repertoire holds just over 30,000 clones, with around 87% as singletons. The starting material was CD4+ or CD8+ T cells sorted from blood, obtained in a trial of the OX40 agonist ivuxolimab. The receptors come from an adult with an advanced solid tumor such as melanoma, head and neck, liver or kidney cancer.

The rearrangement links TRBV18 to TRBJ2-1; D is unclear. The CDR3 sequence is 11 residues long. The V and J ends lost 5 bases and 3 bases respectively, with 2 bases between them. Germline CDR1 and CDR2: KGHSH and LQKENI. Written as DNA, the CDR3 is TGTGCCAGCTCATACTACAATGAGCAGTTCTTC. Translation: CASSYYNEQFF.

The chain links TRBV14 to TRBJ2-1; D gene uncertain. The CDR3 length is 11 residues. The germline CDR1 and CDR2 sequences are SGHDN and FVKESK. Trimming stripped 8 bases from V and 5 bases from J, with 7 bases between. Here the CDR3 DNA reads TGTGCCAGCGGCGAAAACAATGAGCAGTTCTTC. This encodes CASGENNEQFF. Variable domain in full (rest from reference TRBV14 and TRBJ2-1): EAGVTQFPSHSVIEKGQTVTLRCDPISGHDNLYWYRRVMGKEIKFLLHFVKESKQDESGMPNNRFLAERTGGTYSTLKVQPAELEDSGVYFCASGENNEQFFGPGTRLTVL.

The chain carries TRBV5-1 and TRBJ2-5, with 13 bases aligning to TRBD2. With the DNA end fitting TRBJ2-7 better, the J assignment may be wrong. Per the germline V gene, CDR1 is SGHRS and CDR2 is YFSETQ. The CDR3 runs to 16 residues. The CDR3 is CASSSQGLAGAHEQYF. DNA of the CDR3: TGCGCCAGCAGCTCTCAAGGACTAGCGGGAGCCCACGAGCAGTACTTC.

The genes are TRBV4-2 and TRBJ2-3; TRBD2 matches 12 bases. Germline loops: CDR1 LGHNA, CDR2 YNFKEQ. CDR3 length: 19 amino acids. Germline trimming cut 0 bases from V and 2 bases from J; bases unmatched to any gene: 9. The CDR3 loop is CASSQDWLAGGRVTDTQYF. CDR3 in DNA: TGTGCCAGCAGCCAAGATTGGCTAGCGGGAGGGCGGGTCACAGATACGCAGTATTTT.

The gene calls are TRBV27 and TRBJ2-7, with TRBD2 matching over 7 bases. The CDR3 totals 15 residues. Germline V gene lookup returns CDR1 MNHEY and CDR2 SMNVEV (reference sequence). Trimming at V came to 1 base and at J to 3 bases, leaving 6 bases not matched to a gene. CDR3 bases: TGTGCCAGCAGTTTATTAAGAGGACTAGGCTACGAGCAGTACTTC. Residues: CASSLLRGLGYEQYF.

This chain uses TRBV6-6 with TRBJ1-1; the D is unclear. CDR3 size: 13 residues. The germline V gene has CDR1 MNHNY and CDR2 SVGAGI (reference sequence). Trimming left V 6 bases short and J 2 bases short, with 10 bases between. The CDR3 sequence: CASRITTNTEAFF. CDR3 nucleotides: TGTGCCAGCAGGATCACAACTAACACTGAAGCTTTCTTT.

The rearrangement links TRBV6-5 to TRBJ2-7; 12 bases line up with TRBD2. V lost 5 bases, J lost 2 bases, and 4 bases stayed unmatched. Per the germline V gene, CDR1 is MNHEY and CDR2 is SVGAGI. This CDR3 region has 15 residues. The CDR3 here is CASSQPSGRAYEQYF. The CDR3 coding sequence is TGTGCCAGCAGTCAGCCTAGCGGGAGGGCCTACGAGCAGTACTTC.

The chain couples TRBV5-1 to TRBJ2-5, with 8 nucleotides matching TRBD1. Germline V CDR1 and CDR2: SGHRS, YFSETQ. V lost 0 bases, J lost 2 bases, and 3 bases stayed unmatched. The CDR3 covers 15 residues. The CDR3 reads CASSLDRGTQETQYF. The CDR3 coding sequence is TGCGCCAGCAGCTTGGACAGGGGGACTCAAGAGACCCAGTACTTC.

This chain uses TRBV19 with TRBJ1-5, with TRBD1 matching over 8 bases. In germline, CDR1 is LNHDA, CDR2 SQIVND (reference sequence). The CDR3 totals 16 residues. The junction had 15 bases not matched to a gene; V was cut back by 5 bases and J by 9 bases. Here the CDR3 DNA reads TGTGCCAGTAGTGCGGTCTCAGGGGGCCCGGCGGGGCCCCAGCATTTT. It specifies CASSAVSGGPAGPQHF.

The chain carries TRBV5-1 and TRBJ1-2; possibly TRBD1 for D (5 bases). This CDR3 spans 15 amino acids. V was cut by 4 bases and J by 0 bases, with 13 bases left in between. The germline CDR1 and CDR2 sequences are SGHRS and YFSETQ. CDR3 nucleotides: TGCGCCAGCAGCCGGGACGGAACTTCTAACTATGGCTACACCTTC. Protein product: CASSRDGTSNYGYTF.

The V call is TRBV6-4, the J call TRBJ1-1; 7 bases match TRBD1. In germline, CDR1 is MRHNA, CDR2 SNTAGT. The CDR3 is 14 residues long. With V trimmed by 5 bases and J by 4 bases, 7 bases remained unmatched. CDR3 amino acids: CASSPDRVSTEAFF. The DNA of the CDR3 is TGTGCCAGCAGTCCCGACAGGGTTTCCACTGAAGCTTTCTTT.

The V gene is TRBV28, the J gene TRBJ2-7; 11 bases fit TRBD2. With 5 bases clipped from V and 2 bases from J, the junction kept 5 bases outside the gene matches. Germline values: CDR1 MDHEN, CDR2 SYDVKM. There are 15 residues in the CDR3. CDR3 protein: CASSKPGLAAYEQYF. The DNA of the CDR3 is TGTGCCAGCAGTAAACCGGGACTAGCGGCCTACGAGCAGTACTTC.

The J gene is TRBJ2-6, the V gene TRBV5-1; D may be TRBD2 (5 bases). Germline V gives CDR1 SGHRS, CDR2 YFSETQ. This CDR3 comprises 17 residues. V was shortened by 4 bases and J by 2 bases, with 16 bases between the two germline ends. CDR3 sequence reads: CASSVQPTGAGANVLTF. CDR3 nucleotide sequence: TGCGCCAGCAGCGTCCAGCCCACCGGGGCTGGGGCCAACGTCCTGACTTTC.

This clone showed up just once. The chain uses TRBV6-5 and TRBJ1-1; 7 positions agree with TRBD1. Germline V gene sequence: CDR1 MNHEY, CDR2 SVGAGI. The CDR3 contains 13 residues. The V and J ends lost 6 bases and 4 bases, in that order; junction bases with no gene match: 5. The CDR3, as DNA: TGTGCCAGCAGCCGACAGGGAGTCACTGAAGCTTTCTTT. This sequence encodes CASSRQGVTEAFF.

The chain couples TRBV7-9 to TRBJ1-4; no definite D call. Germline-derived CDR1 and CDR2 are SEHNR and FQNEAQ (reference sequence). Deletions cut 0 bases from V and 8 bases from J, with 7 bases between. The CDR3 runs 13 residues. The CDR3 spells CASSLALREKLFF. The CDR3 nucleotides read TGTGCCAGCAGCTTAGCGCTCCGGGAAAAACTGTTTTTT.